This T cell receptor (beta chain) was recorded in a study of Ad26.COV2.S vaccination and SARS-CoV-2 variants. Overall study: In the study, Ad26.COV2.S was injected intramuscularly once, or twice 56 days apart.

J lost 6 bases, V lost 5 bases, and 8 bases had no gene match. Germline CDR1 reads KGHSH; CDR2 reads LQKENI. The CDR3 has 15 amino acids. Comments on this clone: What it binds is unknown.

Treatment described: about 20 received Ad26.COV2.S at low or high dose, single or two shots; five or six received placebo; per-sample allocation not given. Repertoires come from day 63 after the first vaccine or placebo injection. Study results and caveats: Spike-specific TCR breadth was greater after Ad26.COV2.S than placebo. Vaccine and placebo groups showed comparable non-spike TCR breadth.

Libraries were prepared by immunoSEQ multiplex PCR; TCRdb keeps only in-frame clonotypes and omits some of them. The table shows 350,000 to 550,000 clones, with approximately 89% occurring only once. V usage is TRBV18 and J usage is TRBJ2-1; 9 positions match TRBD1. Here the sequenced sample was peripheral blood, taken in a trial of Ad26.COV2.S vaccine versus placebo. The receptor was derived from a person aged 18-60 years who received the Ad26.COV2.S COVID-19 vaccine or a placebo. CDR3 residues: CASSSSGQGINEQFF. The DNA of the CDR3 is TGTGCCAGCTCATCTTCGGGACAGGGCATCAATGAGCAGTTCTTC.